These T cell receptor beta chains were read from a single sample in a study of vaccination effects on CD4 cells after COVID-19. Clones were sequenced by immunoSEQ multiplex PCR, and TCRdb holds only the in-frame ones, with some missing. The table records around 24,000 clones, under 85% of them present only once. These receptors lack a known antigen. The sequencing used CD4+ T cells from PBMCs cultured with HCoV-NL63 spike peptides, collected after COVID-19 vaccination. The receptors come from a human donor who received a COVID-19 vaccine. The conserved cysteine and the conserved F or W are not part of the CDR3 here.

j_gene: TRBJ2-3; v_gene: TRBV27; CDR3aa: ASSFGAGATTDTQY
j_gene: TRBJ2-7; v_gene: TRBV2; CDR3aa: ASSGRTVSYEQY
j_gene: TRBJ1-5; v_gene: TRBV24-1; CDR3aa: ATSDSGASGNQPQH
j_gene: TRBJ2-2; v_gene: TRBV5-1; CDR3aa: ASRGGTGFTGELF
j_gene: TRBJ1-1; v_gene: TRBV28; CDR3aa: ASSYRANTEAF
j_gene: TRBJ2-2; v_gene: TRBV18; CDR3aa: ASSPDLYKTGELF
j_gene: TRBJ1-3; v_gene: TRBV6-5; CDR3aa: ASSPLKTAGNTIY
j_gene: TRBJ2-1; v_gene: TRBV9; CDR3aa: ASSVGSGGLSSYNEQF
j_gene: TRBJ1-1; v_gene: TRBV6-5; CDR3aa: ASRGGAMNTEAF
j_gene: TRBJ2-7; v_gene: TRBV6-5; CDR3aa: ASSYGGRLNEQY
j_gene: TRBJ2-1; v_gene: TRBV7-2; CDR3aa: ASSPAGGRYNEQF
j_gene: TRBJ2-7; v_gene: TRBV30; CDR3aa: AWTHWTSGRYEQY
j_gene: TRBJ2-7; v_gene: TRBV29-1; CDR3aa: SVHSGGSYEQY
j_gene: TRBJ1-2; v_gene: TRBV3-1/TRBV3-2; CDR3aa: ASSPGRLNYGYT
j_gene: TRBJ2-6; v_gene: TRBV7-3; CDR3aa: ASSSDPGANVLT
j_gene: TRBJ2-2; v_gene: TRBV19; CDR3aa: ASSVTGRTGELF
j_gene: TRBJ1-1; v_gene: TRBV6-5; CDR3aa: ASTSYSGLQAF
j_gene: TRBJ1-6; v_gene: TRBV3-1/TRBV3-2; CDR3aa: ASSHSPGTGNSPLH
j_gene: TRBJ2-1; v_gene: TRBV7-6; CDR3aa: ASSPRQGEF
j_gene: TRBJ1-6; v_gene: TRBV5-5; CDR3aa: ASSLAGQAISYNSPLH
j_gene: TRBJ2-7; v_gene: TRBV4-1; CDR3aa: ALTTGDYEQY
j_gene: TRBJ2-3; v_gene: TRBV4-1; CDR3aa: ASSQAGDWGYTQY
j_gene: TRBJ2-3; v_gene: TRBV5-1; CDR3aa: ASSLGDPLTDTQY
j_gene: TRBJ2-5; v_gene: TRBV6-2/TRBV6-3; CDR3aa: ASSGLGETQY
j_gene: TRBJ1-2; v_gene: TRBV18; CDR3aa: ASSPPRQGDSYGYT
j_gene: TRBJ1-5; v_gene: TRBV11-2; CDR3aa: ASSLAPGGGNQPQH
j_gene: TRBJ1-5; v_gene: TRBV24-1; CDR3aa: ATSTAYSNQPQH
j_gene: TRBJ1-3; v_gene: TRBV28; CDR3aa: ASSLVASSGNTIY
j_gene: TRBJ2-3; v_gene: TRBV7-9; CDR3aa: ASSLWGADTQY
j_gene: TRBJ2-3; v_gene: TRBV6-4; CDR3aa: ASSGAGESDTQY
j_gene: TRBJ2-1; v_gene: TRBV27; CDR3aa: ASSSGLDPYNEQF